This is a list of T cell receptor beta chains from one sample in a study of cytomegalovirus exposure and HLA in healthy donors. TCRdb's table, derived via immunoSEQ multiplex PCR, lists solely in-frame clones and lacks some. The data hold about 160,000 clones, with around 80% observed a single time. The sequencing input was PBMCs. These receptors all come from a woman in her forties or fifties in good health and CMV-seropositive. CDR3s include the opening cysteine and the closing phenylalanine or tryptophan. The D gene is left open where the match is weak. Clone size is not always given. Where it is, it says once, few, many or a class for expanded clones.

DNA	CDR3	J	size	D	V
TGTGCCAGCAGCCCCCGACTAGCGGGGAACTCCTACAATGAGCAGTTCTTC	CASSPRLAGNSYNEQFF	TRBJ2-1	once	TRBD2	TRBV9
TGCGCCAGCAGCTTAGACGGACAGGGCTCCTACGAGCAGTACTTC	CASSLDGQGSYEQYF	TRBJ2-7	NA	TRBD1	TRBV5-1
TGTGCCAGCAGCTTAGGAGCGTCACCCCTCCACTTT	CASSLGASPLHF	TRBJ1-6	NA	NA	TRBV7-6
TGCAGCGCTGGACAGGGTTCAGGAGATACGCAGTATTTT	CSAGQGSGDTQYF	TRBJ2-3	NA	TRBD1	TRBV29-1
TGTGCCAGCACCCATTATTGGCGGGAGGGCGGCGGGGAGCTGTTTTTT	CASTHYWREGGGELFF	TRBJ2-2	few	TRBD2	TRBV6-6
TGCAGCGTTGAAGATGAGGGGGAAGGGCCCCAGCATTTT	CSVEDEGEGPQHF	TRBJ1-5	NA	NA	TRBV29-1
TGTGCCAGTAGTATGGGACTAGCTCTAGCCAAAAACATTCAGTACTTC	CASSMGLALAKNIQYF	TRBJ2-4	NA	TRBD2	TRBV19
TGCAGCCCATCTAGTCTTGCAGATACGCAGTATTTT	CSPSSLADTQYF	TRBJ2-3	NA	NA	TRBV29-1
TGCGCCAGCAGCTTGGCCCCTCAACGCCATCGGGGGAGGTCTGGTGAGCAGTTCTTC	CASSLAPQRHRGRSGEQFF	TRBJ2-1	NA	NA	TRBV5-1
TGCGCCAGCAGCTTGATCGGGGGGAGGGATTTTTCTTCACCCCTCCACTTT	CASSLIGGRDFSSPLHF	TRBJ1-6	once	NA	TRBV5-1
TGTGCCAGCACGCTAGCGGTAGAGGGGGAGCTGTTTTTT	CASTLAVEGELFF	TRBJ2-2	NA	TRBD2	TRBV2
TGTGCCAGCAGCGACGTCGGACTAGCGCCACCTGAGCAGTTCTTC	CASSDVGLAPPEQFF	TRBJ2-1	NA	TRBD2	TRBV7-9
TGTGCCAGCAGCTTAAGACAGGGGTACGAGGAGCAGTACTTC	CASSLRQGYEEQYF	TRBJ2-7	NA	TRBD1	TRBV11-3